This entry concerns a single TCR beta chain. CDR1 is LNHNV and CDR2 is YYDKDF in the germline V gene (reference sequence). Trimming removed 0 bases from V and 8 bases from J, with 28 bases in between. The CDR3 loop spans 19 amino acids. The data originate from a study of blood T cell repertoires in COVID-19. On the study more broadly: COVID-19 samples from acute and convalescent phases originated in the United States, Italy and Spain. Sources were T cells, B-cell-depleted T cells, or PBMCs; the material itself was cDNA or gDNA.

As processed by the authors: The assay estimated nucleated cells by amplifying reference gene primers. The method was immunoSEQ multiplex PCR; TCRdb's version includes in-frame clones alone and lacks a portion of them. That table furnishes V, J and clone size, whereas the DNA furnished D and trimming. The table records fewer than 200,000 clones, roughly 91% of them present only once. Those enrolled in Seattle joined during active infection and were followed longitudinally afterward. This receptor was obtained from a man aged 18 to 30 with COVID-19, enrolled during active disease. This chain uses TRBV15 with TRBJ1-2; no reliable D call. Sequencing was done on a sample of peripheral blood. The CDR3 bases are TGTGCCACCAGCAGAGATCCCAGAACCTCCGTGGGGAGCCTTGGGGGCTACACCTTC. It specifies CATSRDPRTSVGSLGGYTF.